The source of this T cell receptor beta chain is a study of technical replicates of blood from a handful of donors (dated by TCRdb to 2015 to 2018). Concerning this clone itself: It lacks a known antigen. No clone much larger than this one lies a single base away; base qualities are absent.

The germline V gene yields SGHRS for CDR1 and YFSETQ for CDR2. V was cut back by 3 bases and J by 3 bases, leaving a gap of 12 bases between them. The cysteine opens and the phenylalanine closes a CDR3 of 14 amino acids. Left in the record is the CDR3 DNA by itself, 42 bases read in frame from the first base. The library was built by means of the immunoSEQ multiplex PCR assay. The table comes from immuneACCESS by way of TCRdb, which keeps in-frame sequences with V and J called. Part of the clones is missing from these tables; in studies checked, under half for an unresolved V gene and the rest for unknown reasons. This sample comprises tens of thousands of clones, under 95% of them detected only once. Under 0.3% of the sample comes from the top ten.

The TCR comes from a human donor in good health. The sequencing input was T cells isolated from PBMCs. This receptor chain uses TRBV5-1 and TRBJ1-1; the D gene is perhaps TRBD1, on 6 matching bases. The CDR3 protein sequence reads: CASSSETGYTEAFF. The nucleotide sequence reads TGCGCCAGCAGCTCAGAGACAGGCTACACTGAAGCTTTCTTT.